This TCR beta chain comes out of a study of blood T cells in healthy people across ages. Study outcomes and limitations: Diversity figures derived from one million T cells were judged to underestimate the true value. Compared with aged donors, long-lived donors showed fewer expanded clones, suggesting selection.

CDR3 size: 13 residues. V lost 5 bases and J 9 bases, leaving 16 bases between the germline ends. The V gene's germline CDR1 is SGHAT and CDR2 FQNNGV. Sample-barcoded 5' priming and a J-beta primer mix drove a second PCR of about 6 to 12 cycles. Individual samples furnished no less than 2.5 million CDR3-containing paired-end reads apiece. TCRdb ran MiXCR on the 5' RACE reads and lists one entry per CDR3 protein. The sample has over 950,000 distinct CDR3 sequences, roughly half seen once; the top ten hold around 21%. With regard to this clonotype: Its antigen is currently unknown.

The sequence was collected from an older woman in good health. The chain couples TRBV11-2 to TRBJ1-2; D unresolved. Sequencing used blood. Here the CDR3 DNA reads TGTGCCAGCAGCCCCCGGACGGCTAGAAGCTACACCTTC. This gives the protein CASSPRTARSYTF.